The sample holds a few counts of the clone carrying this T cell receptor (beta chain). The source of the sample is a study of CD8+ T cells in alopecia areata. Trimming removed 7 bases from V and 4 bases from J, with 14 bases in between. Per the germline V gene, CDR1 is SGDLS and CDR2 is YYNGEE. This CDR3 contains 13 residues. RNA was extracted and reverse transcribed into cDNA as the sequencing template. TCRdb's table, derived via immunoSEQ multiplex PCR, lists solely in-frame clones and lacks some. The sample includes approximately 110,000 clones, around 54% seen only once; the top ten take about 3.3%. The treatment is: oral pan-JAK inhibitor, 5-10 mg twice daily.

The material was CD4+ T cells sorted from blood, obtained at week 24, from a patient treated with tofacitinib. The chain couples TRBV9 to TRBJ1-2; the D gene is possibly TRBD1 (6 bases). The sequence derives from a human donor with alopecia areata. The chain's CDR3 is CASGRTGLYGYTF. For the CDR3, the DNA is TGTGCCAGCGGACGTACAGGGCTCTATGGCTACACCTTC.